A single sample is the source of the 28 T cell receptor beta chains below, sequenced in a study of Graves' ophthalmopathy and Graves' hyperthyroidism. Beta-chain TCR CDR3 regions were amplified from RNA transcripts. First-round RT-PCR employed HTBI primers, with a second-round multiplex PCR after it. MiXCR, run by TCRdb on the multiplex PCR reads, gives a single entry per CDR3 protein. In the table there are about 600,000 distinct CDR3 sequences, about two fifths of which are singletons. The material sequenced was peripheral blood or thyroid tissue (not recorded which). The receptors come from an adult man with Graves' hyperthyroidism.

The genes are TRBV7-6 and TRBJ2-1; D may be TRBD2 (5 bases). CDR1 and CDR2 (germline): SGHVS, FNYEAQ. This CDR3 region has 14 residues. V was clipped by 5 bases and J by 5 bases, with 13 bases between them. CDR3 sequence reads: CASSTLPGNNEQFF. CDR3 sequence (DNA): TGTGCCAGCAGCACCCTCCCCGGGAACAATGAGCAGTTCTTC.

This clonotype has more than one count but fewer than ten. V is TRBV4-1 and J is TRBJ1-1; 8 bases line up with TRBD1. V was pared by 1 base and J by 5 bases, with 6 bases of the junction left unmatched. The CDR3 loop spans 15 amino acids. Germline V lookup: CDR1 MGHRA, CDR2 YSYEKL. The CDR3 region has the DNA TGCGCCAGCAGCCAAGCGCAGGGGGCAGGAACTGAAGCTTTCTTT. Its protein product is CASSQAQGAGTEAFF.

V and J are TRBV2 and TRBJ1-5, with no clear D. CDR3 size: 9 residues. Trimming pared 1 base from V and 14 bases from J, leaving 3 bases between. Germline V gene lookup returns CDR1 SNHLY and CDR2 FYNNEI. This CDR3 reads CASSEDEHF. The CDR3 nucleotides are TGTGCCAGCAGTGAAGATGAGCATTTT.

This clonotype has at least ten counts. The V call is TRBV19, the J call TRBJ1-2; the D is unclear. The CDR3 extends over 13 amino acids. Germline CDR1 reads LNHDA; CDR2 reads SQIVND (reference sequence). V lost 8 bases to trimming and J lost 3 bases, with 13 bases between them. This CDR3 is CASGVGGHYGYTF. DNA for the CDR3: TGTGCCAGTGGTGTAGGTGGGCACTATGGCTACACCTTC.

This clonotype came up many times. The rearrangement links TRBV12-3 or TRBV12-4 to TRBJ1-5; D gene ambiguous. The CDR3 has 13 residues. The V end was cut by 2 bases, the J end by 6 bases, with 8 bases between. In DNA form, the CDR3 reads TGTGCCAGCAGTTTAAGGTTCAGTCAGCCCCAGCATTTT. Amino acid sequence: CASSLRFSQPQHF.

Concerning this clonotype: A read error may explain this, as a much larger clone is one base away. J is TRBJ1-1 and V is TRBV29-1; TRBD1 is a possible D gene (6 bases). The germline V and J ends were trimmed by 4 bases and 1 base, with 7 bases remaining between them. CDR3 length: 12 residues. Germline V gene data show CDR1 as SQVTM and CDR2 as ANQGSEA. The CDR3 loop is CSVGGQNTEAFF. In DNA, the CDR3 is TGCAGCGTTGGGGGACAGAACACTGAAGCTTTCTTT.

The gene calls are TRBV29-1 and TRBJ2-6; D might be TRBD1 (7 bases). Per germline, CDR1 SQVTM and CDR2 ANQGSEA. This CDR3 comprises 17 residues. Trimming cost V 8 bases and J 2 bases, with 22 bases left between them. The CDR3 region has the DNA TGCAGCAGTAAAGGGGGCGCGGGGAGCACTGGGGCCAACGTCCTGACTTTC. Translation: CSSKGGAGSTGANVLTF.

The V gene is TRBV2, the J gene TRBJ2-7; D gene unclear. V dropped 0 bases and J dropped 0 bases, with 9 bases sitting between them. In germline, CDR1 is SNHLY, CDR2 FYNNEI. The length of the CDR3 is 15 residues. In DNA, the CDR3 is TGTGCCAGCAGTGAAGCGCTGACGGGCTCCTACGAGCAGTACTTC. Protein product: CASSEALTGSYEQYF.

V gene TRBV20-1 combines with J gene TRBJ2-5; TRBD2 is a possible D gene (5 bases). The CDR3 extends over 10 amino acids. Germline values: CDR1 DFQATT, CDR2 SNEGSKA (reference sequence). DNA of the CDR3: TGCAGCACTAGAGGGGAGACCCAGTACTTC. Translation gives CSTRGETQYF.

This clonotype was seen ten or more times. The chain carries TRBV5-4 and TRBJ1-4; TRBD1 is a possible D gene (5 bases). With 9 bases removed from V and 2 bases from J, the gap between germline ends came to 11 bases. The CDR3 length is 13 residues. The germline V gene encodes CDR1 SGHNT and CDR2 YYREEE (reference sequence). The DNA of the CDR3 is TGTGCCACCCGCCAGGGTACTAATGAAAAACTGTTTTTT. It codes for CATRQGTNEKLFF.

This clonotype was picked up a small number of times. The V gene is TRBV27, the J gene TRBJ1-5, with D hard to call. V shed 4 bases and J shed 2 bases, with 15 bases lying between them. This CDR3 is 16 amino acids long. Germline V gives CDR1 MNHEY, CDR2 SMNVEV (reference sequence). The CDR3 is CASSSRANLGNQPQHF. In DNA form, the CDR3 reads TGTGCCAGCAGTTCCCGGGCCAACCTGGGCAATCAGCCCCAGCATTTT.

In its sample, this clonotype was seen a few times. V gene TRBV2 combines with J gene TRBJ2-2; D not certain. CDR3 length: 16 residues. V dropped 7 bases and J dropped 0 bases, with 15 bases sitting between them. CDR1 and CDR2 (germline): SNHLY, FYNNEI. The CDR3 reads CASKGPDITNTGELFF. The CDR3 nucleotides are TGTGCCAGCAAGGGCCCCGACATTACGAACACCGGGGAGCTGTTTTTT.

This clonotype came up a few times. A much larger clone is a single base away; this may be a read error. V gene TRBV11-2 combines with J gene TRBJ1-3; 7 nucleotides agree with TRBD1. Germline CDR1 and CDR2: SGHAT and FQNNGV. Unmatched junction bases numbered 12, after V lost 5 bases and J lost 8 bases. The CDR3 sequence is 15 residues long. DNA for the CDR3: TGTGCCAGCAGCACCGACAGGGTGGGATTGGACACCATATATTTT. As protein: CASSTDRVGLDTIYF.

This clonotype was seen repeatedly, ten times or more. V is TRBV19 and J is TRBJ2-7; 7 positions match TRBD1. Germline assignment: CDR1 LNHDA and CDR2 SQIVND (reference sequence). The CDR3 is 15 amino acids. J lost 5 bases, V lost 5 bases, and 12 bases had no gene match. CDR3 coding DNA: TGTGCCAGTAGTCTCCGGGCACAGGGGTTCGACGAGCAGTACTTC. Translating gives CASSLRAQGFDEQYF. The full variable domain, completed using reference TRBV19 and TRBJ2-7, is DGGITQSPKYLFRKEGQNVTLSCEQNLNHDAMYWYRQDPGQGLRLIYYSQIVNDFQKGDIAEGYSVSREKKESFPLTVTSAQKNPTAFYLCASSLRAQGFDEQYFGPGTRLTVT.

The rearrangement joins TRBV28 to TRBJ1-6; a possible D gene is TRBD1 (5 bases). From germline, CDR1 is MDHEN and CDR2 SYDVKM. There are 17 residues in the CDR3. The V end lost 5 bases, the J end lost 6 bases, and 20 bases lay between the germline ends. CDR3 region: CASSPPDTEEINSPLHF. CDR3 DNA sequence: TGTGCCAGCAGTCCCCCGGACACCGAGGAAATTAATTCACCCCTCCACTTT.

The count of this clonotype is one. This may stem from a read error, because a much larger clone lies one nucleotide away. Likely a read error: the CDR3 ends without its conserved phenylalanine or tryptophan. The rearrangement links TRBV6-1 to TRBJ1-1, with D perhaps TRBD1 (5 bases). The germline gives CDR1 MNHNS, CDR2 SASEGT. The CDR3 totals 15 residues. Between the trimmed V and J ends, which lost 6 bases and 1 base, there was a span of 15 bases. The CDR3 DNA is TGTGCCAGCAGCATCCAAAAGGGACGGAACACTGAAGCTTTCCTT. Translated, it gives CASSIQKGRNTEAFL.

In its sample, this clonotype was seen a few times. The chain joins TRBV25-1 to TRBJ1-4; 7 bases align to TRBD1. The J segment lost 8 bases and the V segment lost 5 bases, leaving 8 bases of the junction unmatched. Germline V CDR1 and CDR2: MGHDK, SYGVNS. This CDR3 is 14 amino acids long. CDR3 residues: CASSLTGVSEKLFF. In nucleotides, the CDR3 is TGTGCCAGCAGTCTTACAGGGGTCAGCGAAAAACTGTTTTTT.

For this clonotype: A much larger clone is a single base away; this may be a read error. V and J are TRBV5-1 and TRBJ1-2; 10 nucleotides line up with TRBD1. This CDR3 contains 16 residues. CDR1 SGHRS and CDR2 YFSETQ come from the germline V gene. The CDR3 reads CANSHATGGLYYGYTF. The CDR3 DNA follows: TGCGCCAACAGCCACGCGACAGGGGGCCTTTACTATGGCTACACCTTC.

This clonotype showed up just a few times. V usage is TRBV3-1 and J usage is TRBJ1-1, with TRBD1 matching 7 bases. Germline trimming cut 0 bases from V and 8 bases from J; bases unmatched to any gene: 3. The CDR3 loop spans 13 amino acids. Per the germline V gene, CDR1 is LGHDT and CDR2 is YNNKEL (reference sequence). CDR3 bases: TGTGCCAGCAGCCAAGAGGGACAGTTCGAAGCTTTCTTT. Translated, it gives CASSQEGQFEAFF.

This chain links TRBV29-1 with TRBJ2-2; TRBD1 aligns across 10 bases. The V gene's germline CDR1 is SQVTM and CDR2 ANQGSEA. This CDR3 region has 15 residues. V lost 2 bases to trimming and J lost 4 bases; unmatched junction nucleotides: 4. CDR3 in amino acids: CSVELDRGFTGELFF. The CDR3 DNA is TGCAGCGTTGAATTGGACAGGGGGTTCACCGGGGAGCTGTTTTTT.

The chain employs TRBV25-1 and TRBJ2-7; TRBD2 matches 10 bases. Judging by the DNA end, TRBJ2-1 fits better; the J call may be wrong. The length of the CDR3 is 14 residues. CDR1 is MGHDK, CDR2 SYGVNS, per germline. The CDR3 loop reads CASSSGLAVNEQFF. DNA for the CDR3: TGTGCCAGCAGTAGTGGACTAGCGGTGAATGAGCAGTTCTTC.

This clonotype was seen only a few times. The genes are TRBV7-9 and TRBJ2-3; possible D gene TRBD1, 5 bases. Germline CDR1 and CDR2: SEHNR and FQNEAQ (reference sequence). V was clipped by 5 bases and J by 3 bases, with 18 bases between them. The CDR3 contains 16 residues. CDR3 sequence reads: CASSTYQGTRTDTQYF. The CDR3, as DNA: TGTGCCAGCAGCACTTACCAGGGTACGAGGACAGATACGCAGTATTTT.

The V and J genes are TRBV10-3 and TRBJ1-1; D remains ambiguous. V lost 10 bases and J lost 1, with 13 bases in between. CDR1 and CDR2 (germline): ENHRY, SYGVKD. The CDR3 is made up of 13 amino acids. CDR3 sequence reads: CASNLTANTEAFF. DNA for the CDR3: TGTGCCAGCAATCTTACAGCGAACACTGAAGCTTTCTTT.

This clonotype came up a few times. This chain uses TRBV29-1 with TRBJ2-7, with D perhaps TRBD1 or TRBD2 (5 bases each). The DNA end is a closer match to TRBJ2-1, so the J assignment may be wrong. CDR1 and CDR2 (germline): SQVTM, ANQGSEA. The CDR3 has 10 residues. The CDR3 DNA reads as TGCAGCGGTACCGGGACCGAGCAGTTCTTC. Translation gives CSGTGTEQFF.

This clonotype was seen just once. This chain joins TRBV19 and TRBJ2-3; D ambiguous. V dropped 3 bases and J dropped 2 bases, with 6 bases sitting between them. The CDR3 totals 13 residues. The germline CDR1 and CDR2 sequences are LNHDA and SQIVND (reference sequence). CDR3 sequence reads: CASSIENTDTQYF. The CDR3 DNA reads TGTGCCAGTAGTATTGAGAACACAGATACGCAGTATTTT.

This clonotype came up many times. The chain joins TRBV2 to TRBJ2-7, with TRBD1 as a possible D gene (5 bases). Germline V gene sequence: CDR1 SNHLY, CDR2 FYNNEI. The CDR3 has 14 amino acids. V was pared by 2 bases and J by 6 bases, with 14 bases between. The CDR3 sequence is CASSEWTPPGEQYF. The CDR3, as DNA: TGTGCCAGCAGTGAATGGACACCGCCTGGCGAGCAGTACTTC.

DNA for the CDR3: TGTGCCAGCAGTTACGGGACAGGGAACACCGGGGAGCTGTTTTTT. The encoded protein is CASSYGTGNTGELFF. The V call is TRBV6-6, the J call TRBJ2-2; 8 nucleotides agree with TRBD1. The CDR3 length is 15 residues. Germline-derived CDR1 and CDR2 are MNHNY and SVGAGI (reference sequence). The V and J ends lost 2 bases and 1 base, in that order; junction bases with no gene match: 0.

In DNA form, the CDR3 reads TGCAGCGTTGCCACAGGGAGTCTAAACACTGAAGCTTTCTTT. It codes for CSVATGSLNTEAFF. The V gene is TRBV29-1, the J gene TRBJ1-1; perhaps TRBD1 as D (6 bases). Looked up from germline, CDR1 is SQVTM and CDR2 is ANQGSEA. The length of the CDR3 is 14 residues. V was cut by 4 bases and J by 2 bases, with 14 bases left in between.